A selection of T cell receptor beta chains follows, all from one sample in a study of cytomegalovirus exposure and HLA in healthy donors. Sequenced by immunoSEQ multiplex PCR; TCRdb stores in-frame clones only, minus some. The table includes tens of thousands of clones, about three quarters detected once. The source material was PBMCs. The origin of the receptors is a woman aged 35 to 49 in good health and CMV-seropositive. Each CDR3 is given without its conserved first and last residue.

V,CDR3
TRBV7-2,ASSSGGGGGHEQY
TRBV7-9,ASRSGAAITGELF
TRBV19,ASSSGRGRTGELF
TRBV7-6,ASNEGRGLAGGHNEQF
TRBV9,ASSRQGQGTDTQY
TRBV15,ATSRTRQGEAYEQY
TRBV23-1,ASSQWAYLPHYNEQF
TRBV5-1,ASSRQVTGELF
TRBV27,ASRGTGGNTIY
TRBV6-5,ASSYSTGGAETQY
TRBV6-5,ASASGRGYEQY
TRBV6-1,ASSETGQGSEKLF
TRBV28,ASSLAAGWGGEQF
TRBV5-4,ASSPGGGQGAHEQF
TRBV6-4,ASSDKEGADTGELF
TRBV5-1,ASSSADRGTDTQY
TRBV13,ASSPPRDRAYNEQF
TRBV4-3,ASSQETTGAYEQY
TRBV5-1,ASSFSGSVGDEQF
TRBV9,ASSRTSNNEQF
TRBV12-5,ASGLVRPGGTYEQY
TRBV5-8,ASSSGTVINTEAF
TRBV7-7,ASSPTGSGPSAIQETQY
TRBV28,ASSRTSLRQY
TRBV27,ASSSDRANGNTIY
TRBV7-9,ASSFASGRDYEQY